This TCR beta chain was identified in a study of T cells in Graves' hyperthyroidism and ophthalmopathy. Overall study: Blood from the periphery was taken at initial diagnosis, before any treatment. Study-wide points: Peripheral blood also featured most of the thyroid clonotypes expanded above 0.001. From stable hyperthyroidism, ophthalmopathy was set apart by a 13 V-J model.

The V end lost 1 base, the J end lost 4 bases, and 13 bases lay between the germline ends. CDR3 length equals 15 residues. Germline CDR1 reads KGHSH; CDR2 reads LQKENI. This clonotype was seen many times. Its antigen is not known. TCR beta CDR3 regions were amplified from RNA. The primer set for the first-round RT-PCR of the TCR CDR3 was HTBI. TCRdb re-called the multiplex PCR reads with MiXCR, one entry per CDR3 protein. Of hundreds of thousands of distinct CDR3 sequences listed, roughly 14% are singletons. The chain is built from TRBV18 and TRBJ1-1, with D tentatively TRBD1 (5 bases). The sequence came from a woman aged 45 to 65 with Graves' ophthalmopathy. The sample consisted of blood. CDR3 amino acids: CASSPLGAGITEAFF. CDR3 DNA: TGTGCCAGCTCACCACTTGGGGCAGGGATCACTGAAGCTTTCTTT.